The present TCR beta chain was sequenced within a study of regulatory T cells in long-lasting Graves disease. Time point denoted: newly diagnosed GD, antithyroid drugs for less than 3 months. After RNA was extracted from PBMCs, the TCR library was made from it. Building of the TCR beta libraries involved iRepertoire HTBI primers and Arm-PCR of CDR3 regions. TCRdb recomputed calls from the multiplex PCR reads with MiXCR, one row per CDR3 protein. The sample includes roughly 350,000 distinct CDR3 sequences, roughly 16% of them seen just once. Germline CDR1 and CDR2: DFQATT and SNEGSKA (reference sequence). Trimming took off 5 bases at V and 4 bases at J, with 20 bases between the two ends. The CDR3 length is 16 residues. This same sample was also part of a study on T cells in Graves' hyperthyroidism and ophthalmopathy.

This TCR derives from a woman between 18 and 29 years old with Graves disease. Source: peripheral blood mononuclear cells (PBMCs), taken at new diagnosis, from a patient treated with antithyroid drugs. The chain joins TRBV20-1 to TRBJ2-2; no reliable D call. CDR3 amino acids: CSASETIALGTGELFF. DNA for the CDR3: TGCAGTGCTTCCGAAACAATAGCTCTTGGCACCGGGGAGCTGTTTTTT.